The next 28 T cell receptor beta chains were all read from a single sample in a study of blood T cells in healthy people across ages. The use of a sample-barcoded 5' primer and a J-beta primer mix characterized a second PCR of about 7 to 12 cycles. TCRdb used MiXCR to reprocess the 5' RACE reads, holding one entry per CDR3 protein. The table shows roughly 700,000 distinct CDR3 sequences, with around 32% occurring only once. Sequences were obtained from blood. All receptors derive from a woman over 75 in good health.

V gene TRBV12-3 or TRBV12-4 combines with J gene TRBJ2-2; D unclear. The CDR3 sequence is 15 residues long. Trimming pared 3 bases from V and 2 bases from J, leaving 10 bases between. Here the CDR3 DNA reads TGTGCCAGCAGTTTCGTGACACCCAACACCGGGGAGCTGTTTTTT. Translation: CASSFVTPNTGELFF.

V and J are TRBV5-8 and TRBJ1-1; 9 positions agree with TRBD1. V lost 4 bases to trimming and J lost 6 bases; unmatched junction nucleotides: 4. The CDR3 loop spans 13 amino acids. Germline V gene data show CDR1 as SGHTS and CDR2 as YDEGEE. CDR3 DNA sequence: TGTGCCAGCAGCCCGGACAGGGGTGCTGAAGCTTTCTTT. It translates to CASSPDRGAEAFF.

This clonotype was seen ten or more times. This rearrangement joins TRBV4-3 to TRBJ1-2; D gene uncertain. The CDR3 has 14 amino acids. The V end was cut by 0 bases, the J end by 3 bases, with 8 bases between. Germline V lookup: CDR1 LGHNA, CDR2 YSLEER. The CDR3 sequence: CASSQDLRDYGYTF. CDR3 DNA: TGCGCCAGCAGCCAAGATTTAAGAGACTATGGCTACACCTTC.

The sample holds many counts of this clonotype. The chain is built from TRBV7-2 and TRBJ2-6; weak D call: TRBD1 (5 bases). The CDR3 is 17 amino acids. Trimming stripped 0 bases from V and 3 bases from J, with 12 bases between. Germline values: CDR1 SGHTA, CDR2 FQGNSA. The chain's CDR3 is CASSLAHWGGGANVLTF. The CDR3 DNA is TGTGCCAGCAGCTTAGCGCACTGGGGCGGTGGGGCCAACGTCCTGACTTTC.

The chain recombines TRBV6-1 with TRBJ1-1; 9 bases match TRBD1. Germline V gives CDR1 MNHNS, CDR2 SASEGT. There are 16 residues in the CDR3. J lost 5 bases, V lost 4 bases, and 11 bases had no gene match. CDR3 amino acids: CASSGNRDRVSTEAFF. DNA of the CDR3: TGTGCCAGCAGTGGGAACCGGGACAGGGTGTCGACTGAAGCTTTCTTT.

This clonotype was found many times. The V and J genes are TRBV5-1 and TRBJ2-4; weak D call: TRBD1 (6 bases). The germline V and J ends were trimmed by 0 bases and 7 bases, with 11 bases remaining between them. The CDR3 has 14 amino acids. Germline CDR1 reads SGHRS; CDR2 reads YFSETQ. The CDR3 nucleotides are TGCGCCAGCAGCTTGGCAGGGGAAGGGAACATTCAGTACTTC. As protein: CASSLAGEGNIQYF.

V usage is TRBV2 and J usage is TRBJ2-1; 13 bases agree with TRBD2. With 6 bases clipped from V and 9 bases from J, the junction kept 8 bases outside the gene matches. This CDR3 region has 15 residues. Germline CDR1 reads SNHLY; CDR2 reads FYNNEI. The CDR3 DNA is TGTGCCAGCAGAATCGGACTAGCGGGAGTCCGTGAGCAGTTCTTC. Protein: CASRIGLAGVREQFF.

This clonotype was counted ten times or more. The chain has TRBV6-5 and TRBJ2-7, with D possibly TRBD1 on 6 matching bases. The CDR3 is 14 amino acids. Trimming cost V 4 bases and J 6 bases, with 16 bases left between them. Germline values: CDR1 MNHEY, CDR2 SVGAGI. CDR3 region: CASSSTGSRLEQYF. DNA for the CDR3: TGTGCCAGCAGTTCAACAGGGTCTCGACTCGAGCAGTACTTC.

This clonotype was detected ten times or more. Here the CDR3 reads CASSFRPTGINYEQYF. CDR3 coding DNA: TGTGCCAGCAGTTTCCGTCCGACAGGGATAAATTACGAGCAGTACTTC. V gene TRBV27 combines with J gene TRBJ2-7; TRBD1 agrees at 7 bases. Germline V gene sequence: CDR1 MNHEY, CDR2 SMNVEV (reference sequence). V lost 3 bases and J lost 4; bases outside the gene matches: 12. The CDR3 has 16 residues.

This clonotype was seen many times. The CDR3 reads CSATRPGRTLEQYF. CDR3 nucleotides: TGCAGTGCTACGAGACCGGGACGGACCCTGGAGCAGTACTTC. The rearrangement joins TRBV20-1 to TRBJ2-7; tentatively, D is TRBD1 or TRBD2 (5 bases each). Trimming removed 4 bases from V and 7 bases from J, with 20 bases in between. Germline loops: CDR1 DFQATT, CDR2 SNEGSKA (reference sequence). The CDR3 consists of 14 residues.

This clonotype has a handful of counts. V gene TRBV29-1 combines with J gene TRBJ2-1; D not certain. The CDR3 covers 11 residues. V lost 4 bases and J 5 bases, leaving 6 bases between the germline ends. The germline V gene has CDR1 SQVTM and CDR2 ANQGSEA. CDR3 nucleotide sequence: TGCAGCGTTGCACGGAACAATGAGCAGTTCTTC. It encodes CSVARNNEQFF.

V is TRBV2 and J is TRBJ1-5; the match to TRBD1 covers 9 bases. The V and J ends lost 6 bases and 7 bases, in that order; junction bases with no gene match: 22. The CDR3 runs to 19 residues. Germline lookup yields CDR1 SNHLY and CDR2 FYNNEI. The DNA of the CDR3 is TGTGCCAGCAGGCTAGTGGACAGGGGCCGATTTGGGGAGGGGCAGCCCCAGCATTTT. Translation gives CASRLVDRGRFGEGQPQHF. The variable domain in full, completed from reference TRBV2 and TRBJ1-5, reads EPEVTQTPSHQVTQMGQEVILRCVPISNHLYFYWYRQILGQKVEFLVSFYNNEISEKSEIFDDQFSVERPDGSNFTLKIRSTKLEDSAMYFCASRLVDRGRFGEGQPQHFGDGTRLSIL.

This clonotype was counted many times. The chain carries TRBV4-1 and TRBJ2-1; the D gene could be TRBD1 or TRBD2 (5 bases each). V dropped 3 bases and J dropped 2 bases, with 8 bases sitting between them. Germline V gene lookup returns CDR1 MGHRA and CDR2 YSYEKL. CDR3 length: 14 amino acids. The CDR3 nucleotides are TGCGCCAGCAGCCATCAGGGACCCTACAATGAGCAGTTCTTC. Protein: CASSHQGPYNEQFF.

J is TRBJ2-7 and V is TRBV7-9; 10 bases are a match to TRBD1. CDR3 size: 15 residues. V gave up 4 bases and J gave up 1 base; unmatched junction bases: 4. CDR1 SEHNR and CDR2 FQNEAQ come from the germline V gene (reference sequence). In DNA form, the CDR3 reads TGTGCCAGCAGCTCGGGACAGGGGCTTTCCTACGAGCAGTACTTC. This sequence encodes CASSSGQGLSYEQYF.

The CDR3 nucleotides read TGCAGTGCTTACGACGGGTACGAGCAGTACTTC. Protein product: CSAYDGYEQYF. The rearrangement joins TRBV20-1 to TRBJ2-4; no firm D call. TRBJ2-7 explains the end of the DNA better; the J call may be wrong. There are 11 residues in the CDR3. Per the germline V gene, CDR1 is DFQATT and CDR2 is SNEGSKA (reference sequence).

The genes are TRBV7-9 and TRBJ1-2; D ambiguous. Germline V gives CDR1 SEHNR, CDR2 FQNEAQ (reference sequence). The V gene lost 1 base and the J gene lost 2 bases, with 8 bases spanning the gap. This CDR3 has 14 residues. The DNA for the CDR3 is TGTGCCAGCAGCTTAGGTCCGACAAACTATGGCTACACCTTC. This sequence encodes CASSLGPTNYGYTF.

Notes on this clonotype: This could be a read error, since a much larger clone is one nucleotide away. V is TRBV28 and J is TRBJ2-3, with 9 bases fitting TRBD2. This CDR3 comprises 14 residues. Germline loops: CDR1 MDHEN, CDR2 SYDVKM. The CDR3 reads CASSSGTSTDTRYF. The CDR3 region has the DNA TGTGCCAGCAGCTCGGGGACTAGCACAGATACGCGGTATTTT.

In this sample, this clonotype turned up a few times. The CDR3: CSASRDRVTGELFF. CDR3 DNA: TGCAGTGCCTCCCGGGACAGGGTCACCGGGGAGCTGTTTTTT. The rearrangement uses TRBV20-1 and TRBJ2-2, with 9 bases fitting TRBD1. V dropped 6 bases and J dropped 4; count of bases not matched to a gene: 6. The CDR3 extends over 14 amino acids. Germline values: CDR1 DFQATT, CDR2 SNEGSKA (reference sequence).

This clonotype was observed once. A read error is possible here, since a much larger clone lies one base away. The rearrangement joins TRBV4-1 to TRBJ2-3, with D possibly being TRBD2 (6 bases). Germline CDR1 MGHRA, CDR2 YSYEKL. CDR3 length equals 15 residues. In nucleotides, the CDR3 is TGCGCCAGCAGCCAAACTAGCTTTAGCACAGTTACGCAGTATTTT. Translating it yields CASSQTSFSTVTQYF.

This clonotype was seen many times. V is TRBV9 and J is TRBJ2-4; no clear D. CDR1 and CDR2 (germline): SGDLS, YYNGEE. Trimming removed 6 bases at V and 10 bases at J, with 23 bases between. This CDR3 has 15 amino acids. Here the CDR3 reads CASILKETQLHIQYF. CDR3 nucleotides: TGTGCCAGCATCTTAAAGGAAACGCAGCTCCATATTCAGTACTTC.

Note on this clonotype: This may come from a read error, since a much larger clone is one base off. The chain carries TRBV27 and TRBJ2-1, with D perhaps matching TRBD2 (5 bases). There are 15 residues in the CDR3. Germline assignment: CDR1 MNHEY and CDR2 SMNVEV (reference sequence). The CDR3 region has the DNA TGTGCCAGCAGTTCTCACCAGGTTGACTACAATGAGCGGTTCTTC. It is translated as CASSSHQVDYNERFF.

This clonotype was detected ten times or more. The chain is built from TRBV30 and TRBJ2-1; the match to TRBD2 covers 8 bases. Germline assignment: CDR1 GTSNPN and CDR2 SVGIG (reference sequence). The CDR3 loop spans 12 amino acids. Trimming took 0 bases from V and 15 from J; bases not matched to a gene: 7. The CDR3 sequence is CAWSVVAGPRFF. The DNA of the CDR3 is TGTGCCTGGAGTGTCGTAGCGGGGCCTCGGTTCTTC.

In its sample, this clonotype was seen many times. CDR3 residues: CAISAPSYEGYTF. As DNA, the CDR3 is TGTGCCATCAGTGCACCGAGTTATGAGGGCTACACCTTC. The V and J genes are TRBV10-3 and TRBJ1-2; D is ambiguous. Trimming left V 4 bases short and J 8 bases short, with 14 bases between. The CDR3 is made up of 13 amino acids. The germline V gene has CDR1 ENHRY and CDR2 SYGVKD.

Details on this clonotype: A much larger clone sits a single nucleotide away, making a read error possible. The CDR3 DNA reads as TGTGCCAGCAGCTTAGCGCCGGGACAGGGGGCGAGTAACGAGCGGTACTTC. Translated: CASSLAPGQGASNERYF. The V gene is TRBV11-1, the J gene TRBJ2-7; 12 bases fit TRBD1. The CDR3 runs to 17 residues. Germline-derived CDR1 and CDR2 are SGHAT and FQDESV (reference sequence). Full variable domain (rest looked up from reference TRBV11-1 and TRBJ2-7): EAEVAQSPRYKITEKSQAVAFWCDPISGHATLYWYRQILGQGPELLVQFQDESVVDDSQLPKDRFSAERLKGVDSTLKIQPAELGDSAMYLCASSLAPGQGASNERYFGPGTRLTVT.

This clonotype was counted many times. This rearrangement joins TRBV3-1 to TRBJ2-7; D is tentatively TRBD1 or TRBD2 (5 bases each). The V gene lost 6 bases and the J gene lost 2 bases, with 20 bases spanning the gap. This CDR3 comprises 16 residues. CDR1 LGHDT and CDR2 YNNKEL come from the germline V gene (reference sequence). The CDR3 sequence is CASSARGSIIPYEQYF. The CDR3 DNA follows: TGTGCCAGCAGTGCCCGGGGCTCAATCATACCCTACGAGCAGTACTTC.

In this sample, this clonotype turned up many times. V and J are TRBV5-6 and TRBJ2-7; D perhaps matches TRBD1 (6 bases). CDR3 size: 14 residues. The V and J ends lost 5 bases and 1 base respectively, with 13 bases between them. Germline values: CDR1 SGHDT, CDR2 YYEEEE. CDR3: CASSYRQVSYEQYF. Written as DNA, the CDR3 is TGTGCCAGCAGTTATCGACAGGTTTCCTACGAGCAGTACTTC.

CDR3 nucleotides: TGCGCCAGCAGCTATGGGGCGGACCATAATTCACCCCTCCACTTT. It translates to CASSYGADHNSPLHF. J is TRBJ1-6 and V is TRBV5-1, with D perhaps matching TRBD1 (5 bases). From germline, CDR1 is SGHRS and CDR2 YFSETQ. The V gene lost 3 bases and the J gene lost 5 bases, with 12 bases spanning the gap. This CDR3 region has 15 residues.

The sample holds a few counts of this clonotype. The rearrangement uses TRBV6-1 and TRBJ1-4; 9 bases are shared with TRBD1. Trimming took 11 bases from V and 6 from J; bases not matched to a gene: 10. This CDR3 comprises 14 residues. The germline gives CDR1 MNHNS, CDR2 SASEGT. CDR3 residues: CAASRDRVDEKLFF. DNA for the CDR3: TGTGCCGCCTCCCGGGACAGGGTGGATGAAAAACTGTTTTTT.